A single sample gave rise to the 15 T cell receptor beta chains below, sequenced in a study of T cell changes during pregnancy in multiple sclerosis. Some clones are missing from TCRdb's copy, which holds only in-frame ones; the method was immunoSEQ multiplex PCR. The table includes around 75,000 clones, roughly 90% detected once. Sequenced here: CD4+ T cells from peripheral blood mononuclear cells, sampled in the third trimester of pregnancy. The receptor set was obtained from a female donor in good health, enrolled as a control in a pregnancy study.

The chain joins TRBV2 to TRBJ2-4; 13 bases line up with TRBD2. The V and J ends lost 6 bases and 10 bases, in that order; junction bases with no gene match: 12. The germline V gene has CDR1 SNHLY and CDR2 FYNNEI. The CDR3 runs 16 residues. This chain's CDR3 is CASSLKTSGGFGIQYF. The CDR3 DNA follows: TGTGCCAGCAGCCTCAAGACTAGCGGGGGGTTTGGGATTCAGTACTTC.

The chain joins TRBV27 to TRBJ2-7, with 10 bases aligning to TRBD1. CDR1 MNHEY and CDR2 SMNVEV come from the germline V gene (reference sequence). V shed 5 bases, J shed 1 base, and the junction held 8 bases outside the gene matches. The CDR3 has 16 amino acids. CDR3 DNA: TGTGCCAGCAGTCGGGACAGGGGAAGCACTTCCTACGAGCAGTACTTC. Translated: CASSRDRGSTSYEQYF.

The chain employs TRBV9 and TRBJ1-5; D remains unclear. The CDR3 is 15 amino acids. Germline CDR1 reads SGDLS; CDR2 reads YYNGEE. Trimming took off 0 bases at V and 4 bases at J, with 11 bases between the two ends. CDR3 bases: TGTGCCAGCAGCGTAGAGGGAGGAATTAATCAGCCCCAGCATTTT. It is translated as CASSVEGGINQPQHF.

The chain combines TRBV29-1 with TRBJ1-1; 9 bases map to TRBD1. This CDR3 has 15 amino acids. Unmatched junction bases numbered 12, after V lost 4 bases and J lost 6 bases. The germline gives CDR1 SQVTM, CDR2 ANQGSEA. The CDR3 bases are TGCAGCGTTGGCTCGCGAGGGACAGGGACAGCTGAAGCTTTCTTT. Amino acids: CSVGSRGTGTAEAFF.

The rearrangement links TRBV7-7 to TRBJ2-6; 7 bases agree with TRBD1. The CDR3 loop spans 16 amino acids. Germline trimming cut 5 bases from V and 2 bases from J; bases unmatched to any gene: 6. The germline V gene encodes CDR1 SSHAT and CDR2 FNYEAQ (reference sequence). This CDR3 is CASSLGTATGANVLTF. The CDR3 coding sequence is TGTGCCAGCAGCCTTGGGACAGCGACTGGGGCCAACGTCCTGACTTTC.

The chain combines TRBV5-6 with TRBJ2-7, with D perhaps TRBD1 (5 bases). V was pared by 4 bases and J by 3 bases, with 17 bases between. The CDR3 consists of 15 residues. Germline loops: CDR1 SGHDT, CDR2 YYEEEE. The CDR3 reads CASSGVAGKRYEQYF. The CDR3 DNA reads as TGTGCCAGCAGCGGGGTGGCAGGGAAGCGCTACGAGCAGTACTTC.

Only one count was recorded for this clone. The chain is built from TRBV6-1 and TRBJ1-2; 10 bases are a match to TRBD1. The CDR3 has 15 amino acids. The ends lost 2 bases at V and 6 bases at J; junction bases unmatched: 6. Looked up from germline, CDR1 is MNHNS and CDR2 is SASEGT. DNA of the CDR3: TGTGCCAGCAGTGAACGGGGGGACAGGGGAGATGGCTACACCTTC. This gives the protein CASSERGDRGDGYTF.

The chain employs TRBV6-5 and TRBJ2-1; a weak D match, TRBD1 (6 bases). CDR3 length: 15 amino acids. Per germline, CDR1 MNHEY and CDR2 SVGAGI. Trimming removed 2 bases from V and 0 bases from J, with 8 bases in between. CDR3 amino acids: CASSYQGSSYNEQFF. In DNA, the CDR3 is TGTGCCAGCAGTTACCAGGGGAGCTCCTACAATGAGCAGTTCTTC.

The V and J genes are TRBV7-6 and TRBJ2-7; 8 positions agree with TRBD2. The germline gives CDR1 SGHVS, CDR2 FNYEAQ. This CDR3 region has 16 residues. V was pared by 1 base and J by 0 bases, with 5 bases of the junction left unmatched. The CDR3 here is CASSLVAGPSSYEQYF. CDR3 nucleotides: TGTGCCAGCAGCTTAGTAGCGGGGCCTAGCTCCTACGAGCAGTACTTC.

The chain links TRBV6-5 to TRBJ1-1; D call uncertain. The CDR3 sequence is 13 residues long. Germline lookup yields CDR1 MNHEY and CDR2 SVGAGI. V lost 0 bases to trimming and J lost 13 bases, with 15 bases between them. Here the CDR3 reads CASSYSSPHEGFF. In nucleotides, the CDR3 is TGTGCCAGCAGTTACTCGTCCCCCCACGAGGGTTTCTTT.

The chain combines TRBV5-1 with TRBJ1-1; no reliable D call. This CDR3 is built from 14 residues. Germline CDR1 reads SGHRS; CDR2 reads YFSETQ. V lost 0 bases, J lost 1 base, and 7 bases lay in between. CDR3 sequence: CASSLGQANTEAFF. Written as DNA, the CDR3 is TGCGCCAGCAGCTTGGGTCAGGCGAACACTGAAGCTTTCTTT.

This sequence joins TRBV7-2 and TRBJ2-2, with TRBD2 identical over 8 bases. The length of the CDR3 is 16 residues. With 2 bases clipped from V and 3 bases from J, the junction kept 5 bases outside the gene matches. Per germline, CDR1 SGHTA and CDR2 FQGNSA. CDR3 DNA: TGTGCCAGCAGCTTACGGGGGGGGCCGCACACCGGGGAGCTGTTTTTT. This sequence encodes CASSLRGGPHTGELFF.

The chain carries TRBV4-3 and TRBJ1-6; D call uncertain. V was trimmed by 0 bases and J by 6 bases, leaving 12 bases between them. This CDR3 is built from 16 residues. Germline V gene lookup returns CDR1 LGHNA and CDR2 YSLEER. The CDR3 sequence is CASSQDLADFNSPLHF. The CDR3 DNA reads as TGCGCCAGCAGCCAAGATTTGGCAGACTTTAATTCACCCCTCCACTTT.

This clone was seen only once. This CDR3 is CAISDQGADTGELFF. CDR3 bases: TGTGCCATCAGTGATCAGGGGGCGGACACCGGGGAGCTGTTTTTT. The chain is built from TRBV10-3 and TRBJ2-2; TRBD1 matches 8 bases. The CDR3 runs 15 residues. CDR1 and CDR2 (germline): ENHRY, SYGVKD. V was pared by 3 bases and J by 3 bases, with 3 bases of the junction left unmatched.

This clone was counted a single time. The junction departs from the called germline gene at one end, perhaps through a read error. J is TRBJ2-5 and V is TRBV7-7; a possible D gene is TRBD2 (6 bases). This CDR3 region has 13 residues. Germline V gene lookup returns CDR1 SSHAT and CDR2 FNYEAQ (reference sequence). The DNA for the CDR3 is TGTGCTAGCAGCCCTTATCGGAGGGACGCCCAGTACTTC. It translates to CASSPYRRDAQYF.